The sequence of this T cell receptor (beta chain) was determined in a study of OX40 agonist ivuxolimab in advanced cancers. Study overall: Those enrolled were 82.7% male, with a mean age of about 66 years and ages from roughly 23 to 79.

TCRdb's copy holds only in-frame clones and misses some; the assay was immunoSEQ multiplex PCR. Among tens of thousands of clones listed, 70% to 90% were seen once. Notes on the study in general: People who partly responded at 0.1-3.0 mg/kg had some of the least clonal expansion seen. Expanded clones were, on average, more numerous in CD8+ T cells than in CD4+.

This clone was seen only a few times. The antigen is unknown. The CDR3 totals 14 residues. Germline V gene data show CDR1 as SGHAT and CDR2 as FQNNGV. The V end lost 7 bases, the J end lost 5 bases, and 17 bases lay between the germline ends. The material was CD4+ or CD8+ T cells sorted from blood, obtained in a trial of the OX40 agonist ivuxolimab. This clonotype was sampled from an adult with an advanced solid tumor such as melanoma, head and neck, liver or kidney cancer. V is TRBV11-2 and J is TRBJ1-1, with no clear D. As DNA, the CDR3 is TGTGCCAGCAACTCCGGGAGGGCGAGAACTGAAGCTTTCTTT. Translation: CASNSGRARTEAFF.